This T cell receptor (beta chain) was obtained from a study of blood T cells in healthy people across ages. Study observations and caveats: Researchers said unsorted PBMCs prevented a conclusive naive versus antigen-experienced comparison. Long-lived donors had more naive CD4+ cells and higher diversity than aged donors.

Notes on this clonotype: Its cognate antigen is unknown.

Through a sample-barcoded 5' primer and a J-beta primer mix, a second PCR was run for roughly 6 to 11 cycles. TCRdb analysed the 5' RACE reads with MiXCR anew, one entry per CDR3 protein. Seen here are some 1,000,000 distinct CDR3 sequences, approximately 26% observed once, and the top ten hold approximately 0.71%. The CDR3 sequence is 19 residues long. Unmatched junction bases numbered 19, after V lost 4 bases and J lost 4 bases. Per the germline V gene, CDR1 is MGHDK and CDR2 is SYGVNS. These data also featured in a second study, about T cells of mothers and their children. That paper notes: Per child, 2.5 million to 3 million TCR beta CDR3 reads were obtained, against over 9 million per mother. Normalized overlap was always slightly, never significantly, higher in related than unrelated mother-child pairs.

This clonotype originated in a girl aged 2 to 9 in good health. The J gene is TRBJ2-1, the V gene TRBV25-1; 7 nucleotides line up with TRBD2. The sequenced sample was blood. The DNA for the CDR3 is TGTGCCAGCAGTGGGCCGACTAGCTTGCTAAGATCCCCATACAATGAGCAGTTCTTC. As protein: CASSGPTSLLRSPYNEQFF.